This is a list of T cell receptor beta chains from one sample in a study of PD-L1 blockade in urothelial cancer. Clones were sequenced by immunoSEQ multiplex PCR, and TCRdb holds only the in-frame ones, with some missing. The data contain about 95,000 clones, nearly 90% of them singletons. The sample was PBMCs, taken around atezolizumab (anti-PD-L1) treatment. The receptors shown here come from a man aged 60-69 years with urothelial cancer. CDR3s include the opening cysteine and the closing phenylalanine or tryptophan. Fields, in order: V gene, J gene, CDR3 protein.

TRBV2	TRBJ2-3	CASTPRASGGAEDTQYF
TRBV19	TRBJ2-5	CASSGGLGKTQYF
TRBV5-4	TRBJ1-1	CASSLLGGVAFF
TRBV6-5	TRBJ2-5	CASSYSSRGVRETQYF
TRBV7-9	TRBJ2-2	CASRASRAHTGELFF
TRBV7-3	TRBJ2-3	CASSPGTSGAYTDTQYF
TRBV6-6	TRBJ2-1	CASGGRGYQAYNEQFF
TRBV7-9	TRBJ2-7	CASSLGQGLRAYEQYF
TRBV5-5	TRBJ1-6	CASSMQQGAFSPLHF
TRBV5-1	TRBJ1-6	CASRKDSDNSPLHF
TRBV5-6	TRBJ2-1	CASCRGAAYNEQFF
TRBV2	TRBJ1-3	CASSPGPGNTIYF
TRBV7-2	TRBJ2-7	CASSSTSTTYEQYF
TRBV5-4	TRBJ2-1	CASSTSSSDEQFF
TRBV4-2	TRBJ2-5	CASSQDLRGPKETQYF
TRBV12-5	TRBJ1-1	CASGQGGGTGKSVGYTEAFF
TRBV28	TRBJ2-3	CASSFRGGQYF
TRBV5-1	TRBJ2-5	CASSLDTAQETQYF
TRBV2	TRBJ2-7	CASHRDLAGEQYF
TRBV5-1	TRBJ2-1	CASSLESSSYNEQFF
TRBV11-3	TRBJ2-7	CASSFGLAGVDEQYF
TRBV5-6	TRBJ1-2	CASSLGLATLNYGYTF
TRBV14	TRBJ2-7	CASSKRYEQYF
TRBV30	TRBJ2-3	CAYSPGTSGGADTQYF
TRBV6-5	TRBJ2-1	CASSSGTSYNNEQFF
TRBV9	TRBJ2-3	CASSPSSLAVGTDTQYF
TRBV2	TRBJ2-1	CASSEVRERYNEQFF
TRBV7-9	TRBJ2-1	CASSSLGQNRGSSYNEQFF
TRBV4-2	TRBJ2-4	CASSLRRGEGDIQYF
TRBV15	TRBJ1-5	CATSPRTGNQPQHF
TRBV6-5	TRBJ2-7	CAILGQNSYEQYF
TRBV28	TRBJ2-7	CASSLVQDSYEQYF
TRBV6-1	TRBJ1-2	CASIQGAKGYGYTF
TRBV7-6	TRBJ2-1	CASSLAGTGNNEQFF
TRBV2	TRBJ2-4	CASSNGLATNIQYF
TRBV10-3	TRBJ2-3	CAISESGGTDTQYF
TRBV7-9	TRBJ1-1	CASSLVTDEAFF
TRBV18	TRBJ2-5	CASSPARQETQYF
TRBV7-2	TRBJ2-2	CASSLLRNTGELFF
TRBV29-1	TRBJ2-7	CSVLKSGGSSYEQYF
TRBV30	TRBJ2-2	CAWSHGSNELFF
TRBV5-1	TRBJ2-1	CASSLAEGNEQFF
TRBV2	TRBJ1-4	CASRGGQGSEKLFF
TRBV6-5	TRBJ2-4	CASTPGQGNIQYF
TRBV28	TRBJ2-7	CASSSGTTPYEQYF
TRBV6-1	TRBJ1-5	CASRTGVENQPQHF
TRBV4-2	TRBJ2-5	CASSQGWGVGETQYF
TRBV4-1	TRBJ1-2	CASSPNEGGEDGYTF
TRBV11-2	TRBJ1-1	CASSSTAIGLGNTEAFF
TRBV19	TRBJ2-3	CATIERGKITDTQYF
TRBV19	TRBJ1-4	CASSVQSPNEKLFF
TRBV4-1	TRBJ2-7	CASSQDSSSGGAPYEQYF
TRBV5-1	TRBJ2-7	CASSFGTGTYEQYF
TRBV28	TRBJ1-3	CASSQHRAQSSGNTIYF
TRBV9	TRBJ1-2	CASTPGSIYGYTF
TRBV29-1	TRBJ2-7	CSVSGPSQGAMNSYEQYF
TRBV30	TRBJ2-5	CAWSARPSAGKETQYF
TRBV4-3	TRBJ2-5	CASSQEVYRVETQYF
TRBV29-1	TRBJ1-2	CSVYSANYGYTF